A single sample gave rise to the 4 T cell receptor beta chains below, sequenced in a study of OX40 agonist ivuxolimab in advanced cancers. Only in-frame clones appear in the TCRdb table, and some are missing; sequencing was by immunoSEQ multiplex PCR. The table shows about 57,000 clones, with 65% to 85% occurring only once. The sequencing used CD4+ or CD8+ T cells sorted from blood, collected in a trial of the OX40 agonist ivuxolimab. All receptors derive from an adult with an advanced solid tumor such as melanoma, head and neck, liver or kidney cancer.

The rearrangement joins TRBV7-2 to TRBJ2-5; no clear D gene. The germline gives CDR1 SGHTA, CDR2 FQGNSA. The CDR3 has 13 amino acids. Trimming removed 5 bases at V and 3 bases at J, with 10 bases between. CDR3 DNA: TGTGCCAGCAGCCGCCCTGGTAAAGAGACCCAGTACTTC. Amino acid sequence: CASSRPGKETQYF.

This CDR3 reads CASSLGLAGGAYEQFF. The CDR3 DNA reads as TGTGCCAGCAGCCTCGGACTAGCGGGAGGAGCATATGAGCAGTTCTTC. The chain joins TRBV7-6 to TRBJ2-1; 14 nucleotides match TRBD2. The CDR3 runs to 16 residues. From germline, CDR1 is SGHVS and CDR2 FNYEAQ. J gave up 8 bases and V 5 bases, and 8 bases lay outside the gene matches.

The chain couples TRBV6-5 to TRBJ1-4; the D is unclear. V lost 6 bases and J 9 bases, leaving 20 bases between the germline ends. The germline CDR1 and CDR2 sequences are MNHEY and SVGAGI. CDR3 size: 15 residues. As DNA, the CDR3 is TGTGCCAGCAGCCGCGCTAAAGGTCGAATGAAAAAACTGTTTTTT. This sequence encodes CASSRAKGRMKKLFF.

This CDR3 reads CASSIQQGVNEQYF. DNA of the CDR3: TGCGCCAGCAGCATTCAACAGGGGGTCAACGAGCAGTACTTC. The chain has TRBV5-1 and TRBJ2-7; 8 bases fit TRBD1. The V segment lost 4 bases and the J segment 5 bases; nucleotides outside the gene matches: 8. The CDR3 is made up of 14 amino acids. The germline V gene encodes CDR1 SGHRS and CDR2 YFSETQ.